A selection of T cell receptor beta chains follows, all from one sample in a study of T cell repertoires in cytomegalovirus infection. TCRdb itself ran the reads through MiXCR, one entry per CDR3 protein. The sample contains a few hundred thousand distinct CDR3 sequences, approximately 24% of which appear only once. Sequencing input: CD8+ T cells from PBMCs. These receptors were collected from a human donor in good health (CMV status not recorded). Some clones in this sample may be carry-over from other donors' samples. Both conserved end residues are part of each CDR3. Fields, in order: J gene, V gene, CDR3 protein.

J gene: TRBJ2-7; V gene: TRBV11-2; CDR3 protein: CASSLDRTGGNEQYF
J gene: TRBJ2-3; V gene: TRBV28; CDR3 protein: CASSLSASGVEDTQYF
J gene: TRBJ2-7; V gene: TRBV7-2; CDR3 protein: CASSLLSSGPLGEQYF
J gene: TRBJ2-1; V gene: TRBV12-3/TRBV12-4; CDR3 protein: CASSPYGYEQFF
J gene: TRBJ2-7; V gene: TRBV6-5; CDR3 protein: CASSYGSSLRPYEQYF
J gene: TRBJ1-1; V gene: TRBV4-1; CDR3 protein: CASSQASKVDAFF
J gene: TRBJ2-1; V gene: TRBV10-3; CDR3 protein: CAISEPLAGGLPYNEQFF
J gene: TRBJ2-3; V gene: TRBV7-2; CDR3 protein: CASSWTTGTRHTDTQYF
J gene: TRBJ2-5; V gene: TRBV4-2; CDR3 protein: CASSQGTGEGAQETQYF
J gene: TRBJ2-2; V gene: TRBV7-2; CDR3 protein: CASSPIGVAGGNTGELFF
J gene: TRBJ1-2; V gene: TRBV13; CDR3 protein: CASSLAGVDYTF
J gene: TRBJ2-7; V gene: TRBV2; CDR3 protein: CASNLARDYEQYF
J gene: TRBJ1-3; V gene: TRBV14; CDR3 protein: CASSPGGAGGNTIYF
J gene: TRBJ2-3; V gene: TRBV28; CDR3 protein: CASSPFGTGVGTDTQYF
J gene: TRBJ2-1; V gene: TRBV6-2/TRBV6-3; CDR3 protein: CASRLAGYDEQFF
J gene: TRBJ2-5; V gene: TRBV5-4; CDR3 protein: CASSSRDSGTSGQETQYF
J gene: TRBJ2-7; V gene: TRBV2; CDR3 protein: CASRTGTGFPYEQYF
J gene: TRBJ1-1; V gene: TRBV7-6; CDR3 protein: CASSLGLQGGVNTEAFF
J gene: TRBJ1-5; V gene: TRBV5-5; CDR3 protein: CASSFGQGYQPQHF
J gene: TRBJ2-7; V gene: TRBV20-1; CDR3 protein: CSARSWSTYEQYF
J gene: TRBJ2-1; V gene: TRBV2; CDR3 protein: CAERRPRAAEQFF
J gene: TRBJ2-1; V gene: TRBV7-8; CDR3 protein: CASSRAGLAGSNEQFF
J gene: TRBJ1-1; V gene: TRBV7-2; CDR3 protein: CASSATGLNTEAFF
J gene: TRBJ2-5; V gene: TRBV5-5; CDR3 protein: CASNPMGEETQYF
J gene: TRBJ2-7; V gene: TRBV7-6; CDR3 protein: CASSSGTAEQYF
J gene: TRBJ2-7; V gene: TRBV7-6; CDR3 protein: CASTLGAGSYEQYF
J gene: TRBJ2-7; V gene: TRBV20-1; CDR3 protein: CSARDHYDSYEQYF
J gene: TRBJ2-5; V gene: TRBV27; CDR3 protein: CASSGGRQETQYF
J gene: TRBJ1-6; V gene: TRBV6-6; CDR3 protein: CASSYSKGPGGSYNSPLHF
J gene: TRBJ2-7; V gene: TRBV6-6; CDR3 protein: CASSIVEGGNSYEQYF
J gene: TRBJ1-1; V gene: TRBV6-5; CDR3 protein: CASSPQGGPYAEAFF
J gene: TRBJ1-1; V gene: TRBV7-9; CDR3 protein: CASSLASGHTEAFF
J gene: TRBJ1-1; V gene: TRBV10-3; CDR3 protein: CAITEQGKAEAFF
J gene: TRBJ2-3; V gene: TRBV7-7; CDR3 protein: CASSDGVGTDTQYF
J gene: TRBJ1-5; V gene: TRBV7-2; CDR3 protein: CASSLNRINQPQHF
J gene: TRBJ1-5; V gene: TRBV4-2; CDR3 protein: CASSQGQLLGPQHF
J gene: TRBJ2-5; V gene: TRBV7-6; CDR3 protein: CASSLGVGGETQYF
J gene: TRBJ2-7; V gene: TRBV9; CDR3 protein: CASSVDTSGGGYEQYF
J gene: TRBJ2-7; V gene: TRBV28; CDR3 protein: CASSFPITASGGSSGYEQYF
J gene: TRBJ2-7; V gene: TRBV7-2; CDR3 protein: CASSFPGPYEQYF
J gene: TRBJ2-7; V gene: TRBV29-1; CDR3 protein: CSVDTPGTPYEQYF
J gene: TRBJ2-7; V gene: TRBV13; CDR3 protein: CASSSRGGLPAYEQYF
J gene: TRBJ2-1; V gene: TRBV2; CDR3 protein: CAIRMGSYNEQFF
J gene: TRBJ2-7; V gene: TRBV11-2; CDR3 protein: CASSFPNGGYYEQYF
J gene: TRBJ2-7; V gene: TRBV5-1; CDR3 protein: CASSLMDGSYEQYF
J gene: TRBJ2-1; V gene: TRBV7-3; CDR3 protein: CASSLTSSYNEQFF
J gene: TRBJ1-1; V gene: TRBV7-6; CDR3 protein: CASLTNKGRNMNTEAFF
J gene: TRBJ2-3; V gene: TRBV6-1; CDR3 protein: CATGTYTDTQYF
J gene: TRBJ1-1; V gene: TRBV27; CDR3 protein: CASSFAENTEAFF
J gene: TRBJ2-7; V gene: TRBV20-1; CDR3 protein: CSAYPDAVSYEQYF
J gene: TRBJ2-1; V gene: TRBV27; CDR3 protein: CASSQQVRTGSNNEQFF
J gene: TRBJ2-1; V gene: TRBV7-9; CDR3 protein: CASSSGIYNEQFF
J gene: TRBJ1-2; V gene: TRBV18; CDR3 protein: CASSLSGGQGYTF